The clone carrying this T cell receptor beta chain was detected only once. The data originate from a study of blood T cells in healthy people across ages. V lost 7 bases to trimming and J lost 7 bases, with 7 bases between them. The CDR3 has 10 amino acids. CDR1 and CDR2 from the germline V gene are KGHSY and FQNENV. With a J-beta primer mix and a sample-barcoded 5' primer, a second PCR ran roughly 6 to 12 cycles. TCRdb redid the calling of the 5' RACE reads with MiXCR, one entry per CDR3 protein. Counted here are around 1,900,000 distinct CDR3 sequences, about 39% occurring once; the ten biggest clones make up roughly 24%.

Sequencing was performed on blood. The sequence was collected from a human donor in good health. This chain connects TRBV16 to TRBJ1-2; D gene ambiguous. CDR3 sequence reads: CASTPGGYTF. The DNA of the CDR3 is TGTGCCAGCACCCCTGGTGGCTACACCTTC. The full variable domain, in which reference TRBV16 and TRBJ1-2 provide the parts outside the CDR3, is GEEVAQTPKHLVRGEGQKAKLYCAPIKGHSYVFWYQQVLKNEFKFLISFQNENVFDETGMPKERFSAKCLPNSPCSLEIQATKLEDSAVYFCASTPGGYTFGSGTRLTVV.